The 9 T cell receptor beta chains listed next were all sequenced from one sample in a study of blood T cell repertoires in COVID-19. Some clones are missing from TCRdb's copy, which holds only in-frame ones; the method was immunoSEQ multiplex PCR. Of a few hundred thousand clones in the sample, approximately 86% were seen once. Sequencing used peripheral blood. Source of these receptors: a human donor in a cohort sampled during active COVID-19.

V gene TRBV28 combines with J gene TRBJ1-6; D not resolved. Germline CDR1 reads MDHEN; CDR2 reads SYDVKM. CDR3 length equals 12 residues. V was shortened by 4 bases and J by 9 bases, with 7 bases between the two germline ends. CDR3 sequence reads: CASSWAGSPLHF. For the CDR3, the DNA is TGTGCCAGCAGTTGGGCGGGTTCACCCCTCCACTTT.

CDR3 region: CASSHAGGGRDTEAFF. The CDR3 DNA reads TGCGCCAGCAGCCATGCGGGCGGGGGCAGGGACACTGAAGCTTTCTTT. The chain is built from TRBV4-3 and TRBJ1-1, with D possibly matching TRBD1 (6 bases). This CDR3 is 16 amino acids long. V was pared by 3 bases and J by 3 bases, with 17 bases between. Germline lookup yields CDR1 LGHNA and CDR2 YSLEER.

This chain links TRBV7-9 with TRBJ2-3, with D perhaps TRBD1 (6 bases). Germline assignment: CDR1 SEHNR and CDR2 FQNEAQ (reference sequence). Trimming cost V 4 bases and J 2 bases, with 13 bases left between them. The length of the CDR3 is 15 residues. CDR3 sequence: CASSSQGTTTDTQYF. CDR3 DNA sequence: TGTGCCAGCAGCTCCCAGGGGACCACCACAGATACGCAGTATTTT.

This chain uses TRBV3-1 (or the pseudogene TRBV3-2) with TRBJ2-6; D is perhaps TRBD2 (6 bases). CDR3 length: 18 residues. The germline V and J ends were trimmed by 2 bases and 4 bases, with 18 bases remaining between them. Germline loops: CDR1 LGHDT, CDR2 YNNKEL (reference sequence). This CDR3 reads CASSQFGGRRAGANVLTF. CDR3 DNA: TGTGCCAGCAGCCAATTCGGGGGACGCCGGGCAGGGGCCAACGTCCTGACTTTC.

CDR3 DNA: TGTGCCTGGAGTGACGGACTAGGGGCAGATACGCAGTATTTT. Its protein product is CAWSDGLGADTQYF. The chain combines TRBV30 with TRBJ2-3, with 7 bases identical to TRBD2. The germline CDR1 and CDR2 sequences are GTSNPN and SVGIG (reference sequence). V lost 1 base, J lost 4 bases, and 5 bases stayed unmatched. The CDR3 is 14 residues long.

The chain joins TRBV4-2 to TRBJ2-7; 14 positions match TRBD2. With 4 bases clipped from V and 2 bases from J, the junction kept 1 base outside the gene matches. The CDR3 runs 15 residues. Germline values: CDR1 LGHNA, CDR2 YNFKEQ. The CDR3 reads CASSPGLAGAYEQYF. The DNA for the CDR3 is TGTGCCAGCAGCCCGGGACTAGCGGGAGCCTACGAGCAGTACTTC.

The chain couples TRBV5-1 to TRBJ2-7, with TRBD2 matching over 10 bases. The J segment lost 7 bases and the V segment lost 0 bases, leaving 7 bases of the junction unmatched. The CDR3 runs to 15 residues. The germline V gene has CDR1 SGHRS and CDR2 YFSETQ. The CDR3 reads CASSLAVAGGQEQYF. DNA for the CDR3: TGCGCCAGCAGCTTGGCGGTAGCGGGAGGCCAGGAGCAGTACTTC.

The chain has TRBV9 and TRBJ1-1; possibly TRBD1 for D (6 bases). V was trimmed by 3 bases and J by 0 bases, leaving 18 bases between them. Germline CDR1 is SGDLS and CDR2 is YYNGEE. This CDR3 is 17 amino acids long. CDR3 in DNA: TGTGCCAGCAGCGGAACAGGGTTCTCCCGGCTGAACACTGAAGCTTTCTTT. Translating gives CASSGTGFSRLNTEAFF. Full variable domain (rest looked up from reference TRBV9 and TRBJ1-1): DSGVTQTPKHLITATGQRVTLRCSPRSGDLSVYWYQQSLDQGLQFLIQYYNGEERAKGNILERFSAQQFPDLHSELNLSSLELGDSALYFCASSGTGFSRLNTEAFFGQGTRLTVV.

The chain is built from TRBV7-9 and TRBJ2-1, with 7 bases aligning to TRBD1. The germline V gene encodes CDR1 SEHNR and CDR2 FQNEAQ (reference sequence). Losses at the gene ends were 5 bases for V and 0 bases for J; bases not matched to a gene: 7. There are 16 residues in the CDR3. CDR3 nucleotides: TGTGCCAGCAGCCCTGGACAGGCCAGCTCCTACAATGAGCAGTTCTTC. Translating it yields CASSPGQASSYNEQFF.